These T cell receptor beta chains were read from a single sample in a study of patients and donors after allogeneic stem cell transplantation. A single record per CDR3 protein comes from TCRdb applying MiXCR to the RT-PCR reads. The sample includes about 30,000 distinct CDR3 sequences, over 7% of them seen just once. The specimen was blood, either unsorted or a sorted T cell fraction (not recorded which). These receptors all stem from a human donor who was either an allogeneic HSCT recipient or a stem cell or donor lymphocyte infusion donor (not recorded which). It is not recorded whose cells these are; they may come from a transplant donor. CDR3s include the opening cysteine and the closing phenylalanine or tryptophan. The order of the fields is D gene, V gene, clone size, J gene, CDR3 protein, CDR3 DNA. The D gene is left open where the match is weak. Clone size appears in some rows only: once, few, many, or a class for an expanded clone.

NA,TRBV12-3/TRBV12-4,many,TRBJ1-1,CASNTNTEAFF,TGTGCCAGCAATACGAACACTGAAGCTTTCTTT
NA,TRBV11-3,many,TRBJ2-5,CASSQTEETQYF,TGTGCCAGCAGCCAAACCGAAGAGACCCAGTACTTC
NA,TRBV3-1,few,TRBJ2-5,CASSQEPLQETQYF,TGTGCCAGCAGCCAAGAACCCTTGCAAGAGACCCAGTACTTC
TRBD2,TRBV18,few,TRBJ2-1,CASSPGTSGLLYNEQFF,TGTGCCAGCTCACCGGGGACTAGCGGGCTCCTCTACAATGAGCAGTTCTTC
NA,TRBV3-1,many,TRBJ2-1,CASSQDATSREQFF,TGTGCCAGCAGCCAAGACGCGACCTCGAGGGAGCAGTTCTTC
NA,TRBV20-1,many,TRBJ1-3,CSATGQISGNTIYF,TGCAGTGCTACCGGACAGATCTCTGGAAACACCATATATTTT
NA,TRBV5-6,few,TRBJ2-1,CASSRRGGDEQFF,TGTGCCAGCAGCCGTAGGGGGGGGGATGAGCAGTTCTTC
NA,TRBV11-2,NA,TRBJ1-1,CASSFTSLQGEAFF,TGTGCCAGCAGCTTCACAAGTTTACAGGGCGAGGCTTTCTTT
TRBD1,TRBV7-9,medium-sized,TRBJ1-1,CASSRGDRANMNTEAFF,TGTGCCAGCAGCCGAGGGGACAGGGCAAATATGAACACTGAAGCTTTCTTT
TRBD2,TRBV7-9,few,TRBJ2-1,CASSSTSPNEQFF,TGTGCCAGCAGCTCGACTAGCCCCAATGAGCAGTTCTTC